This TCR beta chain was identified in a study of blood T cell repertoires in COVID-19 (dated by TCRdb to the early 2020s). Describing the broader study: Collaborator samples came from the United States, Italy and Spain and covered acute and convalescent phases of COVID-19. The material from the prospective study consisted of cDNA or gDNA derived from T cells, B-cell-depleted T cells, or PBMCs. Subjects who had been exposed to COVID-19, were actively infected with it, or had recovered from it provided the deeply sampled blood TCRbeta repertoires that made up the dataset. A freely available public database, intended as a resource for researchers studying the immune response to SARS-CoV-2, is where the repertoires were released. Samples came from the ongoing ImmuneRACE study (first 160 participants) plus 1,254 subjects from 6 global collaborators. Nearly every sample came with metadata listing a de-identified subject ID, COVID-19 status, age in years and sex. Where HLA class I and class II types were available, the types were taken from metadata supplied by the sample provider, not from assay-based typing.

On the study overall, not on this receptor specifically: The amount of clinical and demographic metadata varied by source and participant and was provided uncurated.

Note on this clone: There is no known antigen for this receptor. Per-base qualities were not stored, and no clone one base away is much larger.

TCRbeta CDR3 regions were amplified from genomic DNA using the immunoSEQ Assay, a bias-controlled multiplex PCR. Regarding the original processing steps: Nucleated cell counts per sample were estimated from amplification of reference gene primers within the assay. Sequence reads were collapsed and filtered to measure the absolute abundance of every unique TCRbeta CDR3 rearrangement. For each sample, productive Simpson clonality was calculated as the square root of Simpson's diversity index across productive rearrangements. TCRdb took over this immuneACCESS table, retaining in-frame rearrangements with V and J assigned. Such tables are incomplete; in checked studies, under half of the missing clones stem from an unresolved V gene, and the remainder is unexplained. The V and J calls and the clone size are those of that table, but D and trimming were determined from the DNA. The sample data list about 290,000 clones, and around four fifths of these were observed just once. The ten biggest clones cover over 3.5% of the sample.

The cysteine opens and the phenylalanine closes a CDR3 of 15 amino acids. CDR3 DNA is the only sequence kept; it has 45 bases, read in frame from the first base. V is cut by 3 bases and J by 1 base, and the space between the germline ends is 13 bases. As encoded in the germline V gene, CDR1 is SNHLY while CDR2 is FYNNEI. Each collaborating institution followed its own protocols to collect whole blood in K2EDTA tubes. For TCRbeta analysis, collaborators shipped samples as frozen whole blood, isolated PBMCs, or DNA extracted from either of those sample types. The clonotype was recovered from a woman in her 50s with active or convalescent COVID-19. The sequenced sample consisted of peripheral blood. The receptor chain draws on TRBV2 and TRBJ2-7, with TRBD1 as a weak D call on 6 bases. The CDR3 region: CASSDQGHGSYEQYF. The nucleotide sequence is TGTGCCAGCAGTGATCAGGGACACGGATCCTACGAGCAGTACTTC.